These T cell receptor beta chains were read from a single sample in a study of metastatic and nonmetastatic thyroid tumors. Using MiXCR, TCRdb reanalyzed the PCR reads. In the table there are more than 8,500 clones, approximately 11% of which are singletons. The sequencing sample was made of tumor tissue. These receptors all come from a female donor with papillary thyroid cancer or a benign thyroid nodule (not recorded which). Some clones in this sample may be carry-over from other donors' samples. Both conserved end residues are part of each CDR3. Each record gives: CDR3 length, V gene, J gene, D gene, clone size, CDR3 DNA, CDR3 protein. The D gene is left open where the match is weak. A row's size may be missing; if present it is once, few, many or a size class.

>14|TRBV6-2/TRBV6-3|TRBJ2-7|TRBD2|few
TGTGCCAGCCGTTCTAGCGGGAGGGCCGGCGAGCAGTACTTC
CASRSSGRAGEQYF
>16|TRBV28|TRBJ2-1|TRBD2|medium-sized
TGTGCCAGCAGTTATCGCGGGACTAGCGGGGGGGGCCGTCAGTTCTTC
CASSYRGTSGGGRQFF
>16|TRBV28|TRBJ1-1|TRBD1|medium-sized
TGTGCCAGCAGTTTAGTTCAGGGGGCGCCGGACACTGAAGCTTTCTTT
CASSLVQGAPDTEAFF
>15|TRBV6-7|TRBJ1-2|TRBD1|.
TGTGCCAGCAGACCACCGGAAGGGACAGGGAACAGTAACACCTTC
CASRPPEGTGNSNTF
>14|TRBV10-1|TRBJ2-1|TRBD2|medium-sized
TGCGCCAGCACCCCTAGCGGTGAATACAATGAGCAGTTCTTC
CASTPSGEYNEQFF
>15|TRBV6-1|TRBJ1-2|.|few
TGTGCCAGCATCACGACGACAGTGGGGTCAGGTGGCTACACCTTC
CASITTTVGSGGYTF
>15|TRBV19|TRBJ1-1|TRBD1|many
TGTGCCAGTAGGACAGGGGCCCTTCGTGGAACTGAAGCTTTCTTT
CASRTGALRGTEAFF
>15|TRBV7-2|TRBJ2-1|TRBD2|many
TGTGCCAGCAGTCGACTAGCCAGCTCCTACAATGAGCAGTTCTTC
CASSRLASSYNEQFF
>16|TRBV11-2|TRBJ2-3|.|many
TGTGCCAGCAGCTTACGAAGCGGGCGATACACAGATACGCAGTATTTT
CASSLRSGRYTDTQYF
>16|TRBV6-1|TRBJ2-7|.|.
TGTGCCAGCAGTGAACAGGAACAGGGCTACTCCTACGAGCAGTACTTC
CASSEQEQGYSYEQYF
>12|TRBV7-9|TRBJ1-4|.|.
TGTGCCAACATCCCATGGGGGGAAAAACTGTTTTTT
CANIPWGEKLFF
>12|TRBV28|TRBJ1-1|TRBD1|medium-sized
TGTGCCAGCAGTTCTGGACAGGGGGCCGCTTTCTTT
CASSSGQGAAFF
>15|TRBV7-9|TRBJ2-1|TRBD1|many
TGTGCCAGCAGGAATCGACAGGGTAGATTCCATGAGCAGTTCTTC
CASRNRQGRFHEQFF
>13|TRBV6-1|TRBJ1-1|.|medium-sized
TGTGCCAGCAGACCCAATCAGGGTTCTGAAGCTTTCTTT
CASRPNQGSEAFF
>13|TRBV6-1|TRBJ2-1|.|.
TGTGCCAGCAGTGAAACGGACGGGCGGGAGCAGTTCTTC
CASSETDGREQFF
>14|TRBV6-1|TRBJ1-2|.|.
TGTGCCAGCAGTCGGACGGGGGACTCCTATGGCTACACCTTC
CASSRTGDSYGYTF
>16|TRBV7-9|TRBJ1-6|.|many
TGTGCCAGCAGGCGCCCTGAAGGGACCTATAATTCACCCCTCCACTTT
CASRRPEGTYNSPLHF
>13|TRBV14|TRBJ1-2|TRBD1|many
TGTGCCAGCAGCCCGACAGGGGGACTACCATACACCTTC
CASSPTGGLPYTF
>15|TRBV18|TRBJ2-1|.|many
TGTGCCAGCTCACCTCAAGGACACCTTTACAATGAGCAGTTCTTC
CASSPQGHLYNEQFF
>19|TRBV28|TRBJ2-1|TRBD2|medium-sized
TGTGCCAGCAGTTTCTCTCTAGCGGGAGGGCCCTCCGGCTACAATGAGCAGTTCTTC
CASSFSLAGGPSGYNEQFF
>15|TRBV5-8|TRBJ1-3|.|.
TGTGCCAGCAGCTCCATAACATACTCTGGAAACACCATATATTTT
CASSSITYSGNTIYF
>15|TRBV10-3|TRBJ2-7|TRBD1|medium-sized
TGTGCCATCAGTGCCGGGACAGGGCTTTTTTACGAGCAGTACTTC
CAISAGTGLFYEQYF
>14|TRBV12-5|TRBJ2-2|TRBD1|medium-sized
TGTGCTAGTGGTTTAGGGACAGATACCGGGGAGCTGTTTTTT
CASGLGTDTGELFF
>16|TRBV7-6|TRBJ2-3|.|many
TGTGCCAGCAGCCCGGGGGCGGGGTACGGTAGCCATACGCAGTATTTT
CASSPGAGYGSHTQYF